Only a few counts were recorded for the clone carrying this TCR beta chain. This sample was included in a study of identical twins. A single record per CDR3 protein comes from TCRdb applying MiXCR to the 5' RACE reads. The table lists under 900,000 distinct CDR3 sequences, about 12% of them singletons. This same sample was also taken into another study, of yellow fever vaccine responses in identical twins.

Sequencing was performed on PBMCs. The sequence was obtained from a woman between 18 and 29 years old in good health.

CDR3 sequence reads: CASSERPGNQPQHF. DNA for the CDR3: TGTGCCAGCAGTGAAAGGCCGGGAAATCAGCCCCAGCATTTT. The chain has TRBV2 and TRBJ1-5, with no clear D. V was pared by 2 bases and J by 4 bases, with 9 bases between. The CDR3 is made up of 14 amino acids. Germline CDR1 and CDR2: SNHLY and FYNNEI. Full variable domain (outside the CDR3, taken from reference TRBV2 and TRBJ1-5): EPEVTQTPSHQVTQMGQEVILRCVPISNHLYFYWYRQILGQKVEFLVSFYNNEISEKSEIFDDQFSVERPDGSNFTLKIRSTKLEDSAMYFCASSERPGNQPQHFGDGTRLSIL.